This TCR beta chain was captured in a study of CXCR3 chemokines and chemotherapy response in bladder cancer (dated by TCRdb to 2021 to 2024). Describing the broader study: The study set out to examine whether the activity of the CXCR3 chemokine system within tumors predicted response to chemotherapy in human bladder cancer.

CDR1 and CDR2, looked up from the germline V gene (reference sequence), are MNHEY and SMNVEV. The CDR3 has 15 amino acids, counting the end cysteine and phenylalanine. The entry retains the CDR3 DNA only, 45 bases that are in frame from base 1. Cut back by 6 bases and 4 bases, the V and J ends lie 15 bases apart. This clonotype is identified as large (0.1 to 1%). It has no known antigen specificity. No per-base quality is available; no much larger clone lies one base away. Receptors were amplified or captured by PCR. The run used an Illumina HiSeq 2500. The public reads were reprocessed in TCRdb via fastp at Q25 and MiXCR, keeping in-frame beta chains. Each entry merges the rows of one CDR3 protein and shows their most common DNA and genes. The sample table records 950 to 1,500 distinct CDR3 sequences; approximately 19% of these occur just once. Around 40% of the sample is taken by the ten largest.

This material was acquired from a patient whose treatment included neoadjuvant chemotherapy. The receptor was derived from a human donor with bladder cancer that did not respond to neoadjuvant chemotherapy. Recombination connected TRBV27 to TRBJ2-2, with TRBD1 as a weak D call on 6 bases. The CDR3 has the sequence CASSPRTASTGELFF. The DNA sequence follows: TGTGCCAGCAGCCCTCGGACAGCTAGCACCGGGGAGCTGTTTTTT.